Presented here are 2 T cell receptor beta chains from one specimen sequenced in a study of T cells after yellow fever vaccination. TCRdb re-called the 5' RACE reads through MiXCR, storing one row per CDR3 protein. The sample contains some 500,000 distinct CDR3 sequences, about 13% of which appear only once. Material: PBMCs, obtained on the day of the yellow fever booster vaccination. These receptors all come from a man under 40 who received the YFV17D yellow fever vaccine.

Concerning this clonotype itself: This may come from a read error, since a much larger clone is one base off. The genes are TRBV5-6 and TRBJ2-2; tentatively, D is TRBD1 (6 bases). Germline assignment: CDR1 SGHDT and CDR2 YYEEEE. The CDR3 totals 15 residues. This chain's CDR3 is CASSLQGANTEELFF. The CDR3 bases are TGTGCCAGCAGCTTACAGGGTGCGAACACCGAGGAGCTGTTTTTT.

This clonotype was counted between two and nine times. CDR3 in amino acids: CASSRSGNGNEQFF. The DNA of the CDR3 is TGTGCCAGTAGTAGGTCGGGGAATGGTAATGAGCAGTTCTTC. This chain connects TRBV19 to TRBJ2-1, with a possible D match to TRBD2 (5 bases). V was cut by 4 bases and J by 7 bases, with 14 bases left in between. Germline CDR1 LNHDA, CDR2 SQIVND (reference sequence). This CDR3 region has 14 residues.